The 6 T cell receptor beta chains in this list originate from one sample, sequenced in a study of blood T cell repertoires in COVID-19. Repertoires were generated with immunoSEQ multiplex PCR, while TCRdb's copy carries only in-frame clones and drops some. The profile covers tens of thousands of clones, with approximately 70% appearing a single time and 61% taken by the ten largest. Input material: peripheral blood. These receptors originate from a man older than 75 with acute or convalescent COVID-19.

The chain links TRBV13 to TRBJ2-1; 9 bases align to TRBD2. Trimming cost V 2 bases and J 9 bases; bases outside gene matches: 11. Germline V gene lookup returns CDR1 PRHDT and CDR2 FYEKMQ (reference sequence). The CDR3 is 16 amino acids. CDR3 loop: CASSLNAGGQGVEQFF. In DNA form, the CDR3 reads TGTGCCAGCAGCTTAAATGCGGGAGGGCAAGGGGTTGAGCAGTTCTTC.

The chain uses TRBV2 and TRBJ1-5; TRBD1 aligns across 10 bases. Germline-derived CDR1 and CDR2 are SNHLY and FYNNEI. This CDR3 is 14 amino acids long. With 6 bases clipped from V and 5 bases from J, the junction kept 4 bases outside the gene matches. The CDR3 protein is CASSSTGGYQPQHF. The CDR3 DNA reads TGTGCCAGCAGCTCGACAGGGGGCTATCAGCCCCAGCATTTT.

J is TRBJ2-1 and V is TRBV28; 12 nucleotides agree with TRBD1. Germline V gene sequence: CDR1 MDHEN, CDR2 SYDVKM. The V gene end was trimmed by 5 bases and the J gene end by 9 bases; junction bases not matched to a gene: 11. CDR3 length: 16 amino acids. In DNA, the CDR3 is TGTGCCAGCAGTGGGTGGGACAGGGGGCTGGAAAGTGAGCAGTTCTTC. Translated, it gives CASSGWDRGLESEQFF.

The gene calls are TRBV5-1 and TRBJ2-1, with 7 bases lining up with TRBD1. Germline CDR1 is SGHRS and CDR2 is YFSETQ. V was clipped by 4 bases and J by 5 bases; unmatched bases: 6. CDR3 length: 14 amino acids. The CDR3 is CASSPQGTDNEQFF. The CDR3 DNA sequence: TGCGCCAGCAGCCCACAAGGGACAGACAATGAGCAGTTCTTC.

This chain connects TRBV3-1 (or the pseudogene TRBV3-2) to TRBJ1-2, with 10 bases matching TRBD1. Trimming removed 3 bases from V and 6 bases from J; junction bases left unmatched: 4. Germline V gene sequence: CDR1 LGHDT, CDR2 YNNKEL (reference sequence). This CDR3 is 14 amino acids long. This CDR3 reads CASSHGQGGHGYTF. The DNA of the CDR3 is TGTGCCAGCAGCCACGGACAGGGGGGGCATGGCTACACCTTC.

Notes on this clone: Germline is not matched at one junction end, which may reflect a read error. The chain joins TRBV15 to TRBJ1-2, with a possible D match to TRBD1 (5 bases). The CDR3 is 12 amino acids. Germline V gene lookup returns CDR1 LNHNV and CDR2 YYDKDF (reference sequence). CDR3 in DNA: TGTGCCACCAGCAGAGTAACAGGACCATCAAACTTC. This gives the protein CATSRVTGPSNF.